This T cell receptor beta chain comes out of a study of T cells in Graves' hyperthyroidism and ophthalmopathy. The TCR beta CDR3 regions underwent amplification using RNA transcripts as the source. A set of HTBI primers served as the primers for a first-round RT-PCR of the TCR CDR3. TCRdb processed the multiplex PCR reads anew with MiXCR; each CDR3 protein has one entry. The sample records a few hundred thousand distinct CDR3 sequences, about 15% being singletons. This clonotype has just a few counts. Fresh peripheral blood, roughly 9.8 ml of it, supplied the PBMCs. This CDR3 contains 14 residues. Looked up from germline, CDR1 is SNHLY and CDR2 is FYNNEI.

The V call is TRBV2, the J call TRBJ2-7, with D perhaps TRBD1 or TRBD2 (5 bases each). Sequencing was performed on blood. The sequence was obtained from a woman in her 30s with Graves' hyperthyroidism. The DNA for the CDR3 is TGTGCGACCCTAGCTGGGGGTTCCGGCTACGAGCAGTACTTC. This translates into CATLAGGSGYEQYF.